One T cell receptor beta chain is described in this entry. It has no known antigen specificity. No clone much larger than this one lies a single base away; base qualities are absent. The sample is drawn from a study of cytomegalovirus exposure and HLA in healthy donors listed by TCRdb under 2017. Context from the whole study: In an earlier analysis of roughly 500 of the donors, roughly 300 Gb of sequence data and about 110 million unique TCR beta sequences from 180 million or so T cells were reported. Donor age, sex, ethnicity and CMV serostatus were compiled alongside the repertoire data. The number of donors typed differed by locus, with about 629-640 for A, B, C, DRB1 and DQB1, approximately 500 for DQA1, some 570 for DPA1, and some 450 for DPB1. On average, about 240,000 unique TCR beta nucleotide sequences were sequenced per donor among a few hundred genotyped donors of the cohort, with about 17% of those sequences being non-productive. The later analysis used no new phenotypic data to find candidate immune exposures, relying instead on TCR beta sequences and their occurrence across donors. Using immunosequencing, the study profiled T cell repertoires from some 670 subjects and related those repertoires to cytomegalovirus serostatus. HLA typing covered class I and class II loci at four-digit resolution. In addition to the first cohort of 666 subjects, a separate validation cohort of some 120 different subjects was used. In an earlier analysis of several hundred of the donors, high-throughput TCR beta sequencing was used to judge whether each TCR beta V gene segment behaved as functional or pseudogenic. To study patterns of TCR occurrence, a later analysis re-analyzed previously published TCR beta repertoires from 700 or so donors and added high-resolution HLA genotyping. To predict cytomegalovirus infection status, the study combined high-throughput TCR immunosequencing, statistical association of individual TCRs with disease status, and machine learning. Of the 300 to 500 genotyped donors, more than 75% were placed in the genetic ancestry cluster associated with self-reported Caucasian donors. The aim of the study was to test whether cataloging public T cell receptors could identify signatures of past pathogen exposure. About 5 DR-DQ haplotypes were handled as single units for association and clustering, since linkage in the cohort was strong. An early release that covered about 600 HLA-typed donors contained about 290 gigabases of sequencing data and 85 million to 100 million unique TCR sequences. All discovery cohort repertoires had been generated using a single sequencing platform. In a later genetic analysis, genome-wide SNP genotypes for 398 of the 666 donors were used, and that subset was treated as a discovery cohort.

Results the study describes overall, beyond this receptor: HLA typing was unavailable for some donors at each locus, so association tests used only the typed subset. A later analysis found that HLA-associated TCR beta chains were more clonally expanded and had lower generation probabilities than equally common non-associated chains. Presence/absence analyses assumed roughly uniform sequencing depth across donors, an assumption that may not hold. At a false discovery rate of 0.05, a later analysis linked 15,000 to 20,000 TCR beta sequences to specific HLA alleles. A few of the identified cytomegalovirus-associated TCR beta chains were confirmed in vitro to be specific for cytomegalovirus antigens. V-gene and J-gene trimming of TCR beta chains was associated with a missense DCLRE1C variant in a later genetic analysis, and the association was replicated in an independent cohort. Most TCR sequences were seen in very few donors, while some public TCRs were found in many individuals. Because the 87-base-pair reads could not distinguish some IMGT-functional V segments, including TRBV6-2 and TRBV6-3, those segments were excluded. In a later analysis, the rate of TCR association differed among HLA loci, with DRB1 alleles having the most associated TCRs and HLA-C alleles having the fewest. A cluster of highly shared sequence variants was judged likely to be a technical artifact of the sequencing pipeline. Correlated functional status among segregating V segments might reflect linkage disequilibrium, but an unknown experimental factor could not be ruled out. Cytomegalovirus status was reported to be diagnosed by the classifier with high specificity and sensitivity in both the original and validation cohorts. In the study, about 150 TCR beta chains were listed as associated with cytomegalovirus. A further reported finding was that TCR beta sequences accurately predicted the HLA-A and HLA-B alleles for most subjects in the first cohort. In an earlier analysis of some 640 of the donors, most TCR beta V segments were observed in productive rearrangements about 87% or about 30% of the time, broadly matching IMGT annotations. When HLA alleles, especially DR and DQ, strongly co-occurred, attributing TCR associations to individual alleles was difficult. Several of the top co-occurrence clusters appeared to be linked to parvovirus B19, influenza, CMV and Epstein-Barr virus, according to a later analysis. Because counts were too low, about 18 rarely observed V segments, including chromosome 9 orphons, were excluded from the earlier analysis of roughly 580 of the donors. Only TCR beta chains were sequenced in this cohort, and the absence of alpha or paired-chain data limited detectable features. Compared with the roughly 700-donor mean, donors in an Asian-associated ancestry cluster had fewer N-insertions in productive TCRs, according to a later genetic analysis. The only immune exposure information available for the cohort was CMV serostatus. Most CMV-associated TCR beta chains appeared to be HLA-restricted in a later analysis, and the HLA associations seemed to be driven largely by CMV exposure. The authors suggested that the approach could potentially be extended to other disease states and immunological phenotypes.

The cohort comprised 666 healthy bone marrow donors. Cohort members were all nominally healthy when sampled, although unrecorded immune exposures were likely present. The donor was CMV seropositive and belonged to the group of 250 to 350 seropositive cohort members. A peripheral blood sample was collected from each donor, and TCR beta sequencing was performed on peripheral blood mononuclear cells. Genomic DNA was extracted from the blood cell samples with the Qiagen DNeasy Blood Extraction Kit. Libraries were prepared through the immunoSEQ multiplex PCR assay. For the multiplex PCR, a mixture combining 60 forward primers for TCR Vbeta segments and 13 reverse primers for TCR Jbeta segments was used. The CDR3 region of rearranged TCR beta genes was amplified from genomic DNA with a multiplex PCR assay. The Illumina HiSeq System was used to sequence the amplified TCR beta libraries as 87-base-pair reads. In the authors' own workflow: A later analysis counted about 80 million unique TCR beta chains across the 650 to 700 repertoires, and approximately 11 million of these chains were shared by at least two donors. Raw reads were error-corrected and collapsed into unique sequences by a nearest-neighbor algorithm in which closely related sequences were merged to remove PCR and sequencing errors. CDR3 sequences were aligned to IMGT reference sequences to assign V, D and J gene segments. For a sequence to be retained, a match of at least six nucleotides to both a V gene segment and a J gene segment was required. A rearrangement counted as productive if the CDR3 had no stop codons and remained in frame with V and J, and every other rearrangement counted as non-productive. CDR3 was defined by IMGT convention, running from the second conserved V-encoded cysteine to the conserved J-encoded phenylalanine. In an earlier analysis of around 570 of the donors, sequences lacking an unambiguous match to a single V gene segment were excluded. An earlier analysis of a few hundred of the donors classified V segments as functional when productive rearrangements were above 56.7% and as segregating when the standard deviation between donors was above 5%. A statistical classification framework was built for diagnosing cytomegalovirus status from the catalog of TCR beta chain sequences. In a later analysis, V and J genes were assigned by comparing TCR nucleotide sequences against IMGT/GENE-DB human TR gene sequences. The TCRdist pipeline was used in a later analysis to assign CDR3 sequences and most-parsimonious VDJ recombination scenarios. A later analysis defined each TCR beta chain by its CDR3 amino acid sequence plus V-gene family, and excluded reads lacking a unique V-gene family. In a later analysis, 500 to 650 highly shared, low-generation-probability nucleotide sequences were removed to address suspected cross-contamination and a sequencing artifact. A later analysis calculated a clonal expansion index for each public chain from normalized within-repertoire ranks of inferred template counts. In a later analysis, generation probabilities were computed with a VDJ recombination model fitted to out-of-frame rearrangements, and the resulting probabilities were checked against IGoR. Hypergeometric tests were used in a later analysis to score TCR-TCR, TCR-HLA and TCR-CMV co-occurrence, with a repertoire-size bias correction applied to the TCR pairs. False discovery rates were estimated in a later analysis by permuting HLA or CMV assignments 20 times. A later analysis grouped co-occurring TCRs with DBSCAN, adding TCRdist sequence similarity when clustering within HLA-allele-positive subsets. For co-occurrence clustering, repertoires with fewer than 30,000 or more than 120,000 public chains were excluded, along with five or six repertoires with anomalous nucleotide sharing. TCRdb stores this immuneACCESS table with in-frame sequences only. Part of the clones is absent; in the studies checked, under half of the shortfall reflects unresolved V genes, and no reason is known for the rest. That table gives V, J and clone size, and the DNA gave D and trimming. Present in this sample are approximately 160,000 clones, 80% of which were seen just once. In total, the top ten clones hold 6% to 7.5% of the sample.

The CDR3 contains 17 residues, cysteine and phenylalanine counted. Only the CDR3 region is kept as DNA, spanning 51 bases read in frame from base 1. From the germline V gene, CDR1 is SGHRS and CDR2 is YFSETQ. V is cut back by 6 bases and J by 5 bases, with 18 bases in the junction unmatched. The sequenced sample consisted of PBMCs. This clonotype originated in a man aged 30 to 45 in good health and CMV-seropositive. Recombination linked TRBV5-1 to TRBJ2-7, with 9 junctional bases fitting TRBD2. The DNA sequence reads TGCGCCAGCACCTCATACACCCTTAGCGGGAGTGTCCACGAGCAGTACTTC. It translates as CASTSYTLSGSVHEQYF.